The T cell receptor beta chain under discussion was sequenced for a study of blood T cell repertoires in COVID-19. Study at large: The United States, Italy and Spain were the sources of the acute and convalescent COVID-19 samples.

The CDR3 consists of 16 residues. In germline, CDR1 is SGHDT, CDR2 YYEEEE. The germline V and J ends were trimmed by 3 bases and 6 bases, with 19 bases remaining between them. The protocol was immunoSEQ multiplex PCR, while the TCRdb copy is restricted to in-frame clones and leaves out a portion. Here the sample spans roughly 440,000 clones, around 89% being singletons. This TCR came from a woman aged 50 to 65 with COVID-19, enrolled during active disease. The material sequenced was peripheral blood. The chain is built from TRBV5-6 and TRBJ1-5; the D gene is possibly TRBD1 (6 bases). The CDR3: CASSSRQAGGGQPQHF. CDR3 bases: TGTGCCAGCAGCTCCCGACAGGCGGGAGGGGGTCAGCCCCAGCATTTT.